This T cell receptor (beta chain) emerged from a study of control samples from healthy donors and cancer patients. This table comes from immunoSEQ multiplex PCR, and its TCRdb copy is limited to in-frame clones, with some not included. This sample yields around 59,000 clones, of which around 90% are seen a single time; roughly 1.5% belongs to the top ten. Germline lookup yields CDR1 SGHRS and CDR2 YFSETQ. V lost 4 bases to trimming and J lost 0 bases, with 10 bases between them. The CDR3 contains 15 residues. The genes are TRBV5-1 and TRBJ2-2; D perhaps matches TRBD1 (6 bases). This clonotype was obtained from a man between 40 and 49 years old with colorectal cancer. The sample comprised PBMCs. Here the CDR3 DNA reads TGCGCCAGCAGCCCGAGGACAGCGAACACCGGGGAGCTGTTTTTT. As protein: CASSPRTANTGELFF.